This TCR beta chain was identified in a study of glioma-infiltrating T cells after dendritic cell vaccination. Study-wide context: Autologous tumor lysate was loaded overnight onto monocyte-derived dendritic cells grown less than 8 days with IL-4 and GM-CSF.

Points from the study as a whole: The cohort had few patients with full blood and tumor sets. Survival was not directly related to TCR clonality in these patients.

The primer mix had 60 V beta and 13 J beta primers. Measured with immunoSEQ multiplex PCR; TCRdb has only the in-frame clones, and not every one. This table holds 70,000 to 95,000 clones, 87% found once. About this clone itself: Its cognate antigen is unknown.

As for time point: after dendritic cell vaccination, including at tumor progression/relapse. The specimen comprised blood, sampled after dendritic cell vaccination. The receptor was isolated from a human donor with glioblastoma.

The CDR3: CASSVRAGGANVLTF. Written as DNA, the CDR3 is TGTGCCAGCAGCGTGAGGGCGGGGGGGGCCAACGTCCTGACTTTC. The rearrangement joins TRBV9 to TRBJ2-6; tentative D call: TRBD2 (6 bases). V was trimmed by 2 bases and J by 4 bases, leaving 10 bases between them. CDR1 is SGDLS, CDR2 YYNGEE, per germline. The CDR3 extends over 15 amino acids.